The 20 T cell receptor beta chains in this list originate from one sample, sequenced in a study of blood T cells in healthy people across ages (dated by TCRdb to the mid-2010s). The library was generated by 5' RACE. The sample was run on an Illumina HiSeq 2500. A second PCR of roughly 6 to 11 cycles was run with a J-beta primer mix and a sample-barcoded 5' primer. Using fastp at Q25 and MiXCR, TCRdb reprocessed the public reads and kept productive beta chains. Merged by CDR3 protein, the rows form single entries marked with the most common genes and DNA. The table for this sample lists about 1 million distinct CDR3 sequences; more than 40% of them were counted only once. The ten largest make up approximately 20% of the sample. The sequenced material came from blood. These receptors were taken from a woman in her sixties or seventies in good health.

The genes are TRBV5-6 and TRBJ2-3; D perhaps matches TRBD2 (5 bases). Germline V gives CDR1 SGHDT, CDR2 YYEEEE. The CDR3 runs to 15 residues. V gave up 1 base and J gave up 6 bases, with 15 bases separating them. CDR3 nucleotides: TGTGCCAGCAGCTTGTCGGGAACGACGGAGGATACGCAGTATTTT. This encodes CASSLSGTTEDTQYF.

This clonotype occurred a few times. This sequence joins TRBV6-1 and TRBJ2-7; 7 bases line up with TRBD1. V was pared by 0 bases and J by 3 bases, with 5 bases of the junction left unmatched. Germline V gene sequence: CDR1 MNHNS, CDR2 SASEGT. This CDR3 is 15 amino acids long. Here the CDR3 reads CASSEAGTEYYEQYF. The CDR3, as DNA: TGTGCCAGCAGTGAAGCTGGGACAGAGTACTACGAGCAGTACTTC.

The table lists this clonotype with a few counts. This sequence joins TRBV20-1 and TRBJ2-7; TRBD2 matches 7 bases. This CDR3 has 14 amino acids. From germline, CDR1 is DFQATT and CDR2 SNEGSKA (reference sequence). V dropped 6 bases and J dropped 4; count of bases not matched to a gene: 12. CDR3 nucleotides: TGCAGTGCCGCCTCCCCTGCGGGGGAGTACGAGCAGTACTTC. Its protein is CSAASPAGEYEQYF.

This sequence joins TRBV27 and TRBJ1-6; D is possibly TRBD1 (6 bases). The length of the CDR3 is 15 residues. Germline V gene data show CDR1 as MNHEY and CDR2 as SMNVEV (reference sequence). V lost 7 bases and J 2 bases, leaving 12 bases between the germline ends. This CDR3 is CASTTTGTYNSPLHF. The DNA of the CDR3 is TGTGCCAGCACCACTACAGGGACCTATAATTCACCCCTCCACTTT.

The V gene is TRBV16, the J gene TRBJ2-5, with a tentative D call TRBD2 (6 bases). This CDR3 is 12 amino acids long. The V end was cut by 4 bases, the J end by 11 bases, with 14 bases between. Looked up from germline, CDR1 is KGHSY and CDR2 is FQNENV. The CDR3: CASSPADREQYF. In DNA form, the CDR3 reads TGTGCCAGCAGCCCCGCAGACCGGGAGCAGTACTTC.

This clonotype was detected only a few times. V gene TRBV27 combines with J gene TRBJ2-4; a possible D gene is TRBD1 (6 bases). Per the germline V gene, CDR1 is MNHEY and CDR2 is SMNVEV (reference sequence). Trimming took 1 base from V and 3 from J, leaving 13 bases between them. CDR3 length: 16 residues. The CDR3 DNA reads TGTGCCAGCAGTTTATGGCGGACAGACAACAAAAACATTCAGTACTTC. It codes for CASSLWRTDNKNIQYF.

This sequence joins TRBV27 and TRBJ1-2; 7 bases are a match to TRBD1. Unmatched junction bases numbered 9, after V lost 0 bases and J lost 8 bases. The germline CDR1 and CDR2 sequences are MNHEY and SMNVEV (reference sequence). This CDR3 has 15 amino acids. CDR3 nucleotide sequence: TGTGCCAGCAGTTTATCCCCTGGAGGGGGCGAGGGCTACACCTTC. Translating gives CASSLSPGGGEGYTF.

This clonotype was detected a few times. The chain combines TRBV20-1 with TRBJ1-1; a possible D gene is TRBD1 (5 bases). The CDR3 spans 13 residues. Trimming stripped 3 bases from V and 1 base from J, with 9 bases between. Germline V lookup: CDR1 DFQATT, CDR2 SNEGSKA (reference sequence). CDR3 region: CSASRARNTEAFF. The CDR3 DNA is TGCAGTGCTAGCAGGGCTCGGAACACTGAAGCTTTCTTT.

The rearrangement links TRBV19 to TRBJ2-4; D remains unclear. TRBJ2-7 matches the DNA end more closely, so the J call is doubtful. Germline values: CDR1 LNHDA, CDR2 SQIVND (reference sequence). The CDR3 extends over 13 amino acids. The CDR3 is CASSTTRAYEQYF. As DNA, the CDR3 is TGTGCCAGTAGCACCACAAGGGCTTACGAGCAGTACTTC.

V and J are TRBV7-9 and TRBJ2-7; TRBD1 might be the D (6 bases). The CDR3 contains 15 residues. CDR1 is SEHNR, CDR2 FQNEAQ, per germline (reference sequence). Trimming took 5 bases from V and 0 from J, leaving 14 bases between them. DNA for the CDR3: TGTGCCAGCAGCCCCCCGACAGGAAACTCCTACGAGCAGTACTTC. This translates into CASSPPTGNSYEQYF.

The chain employs TRBV5-1 and TRBJ2-3; D gene unclear. Germline-derived CDR1 and CDR2 are SGHRS and YFSETQ. Trimming removed 4 bases from V and 2 bases from J, with 14 bases in between. The CDR3 is made up of 15 amino acids. CDR3 region: CASSKTVGPTDTQYF. CDR3 nucleotide sequence: TGCGCCAGCAGCAAAACCGTAGGCCCCACAGATACGCAGTATTTT. The variable domain in full, completed from reference TRBV5-1 and TRBJ2-3, reads KAGVTQTPRYLIKTRGQQVTLSCSPISGHRSVSWYQQTPGQGLQFLFEYFSETQRNKGNFPGRFSGRQFSNSRSEMNVSTLELGDSALYLCASSKTVGPTDTQYFGPGTRLTVL.

The chain combines TRBV19 with TRBJ2-1; D gene ambiguous. Germline V gene lookup returns CDR1 LNHDA and CDR2 SQIVND (reference sequence). The CDR3 covers 16 residues. V lost 5 bases to trimming and J lost 0 bases, with 14 bases between them. The CDR3 DNA reads as TGTGCCAGTAGTCGCCGTATCCAAGGCTCCTACAATGAGCAGTTCTTC. Translated: CASSRRIQGSYNEQFF.

This clonotype showed up many times. The J gene is TRBJ2-5, the V gene TRBV7-6, with D unresolved. Trimming stripped 1 base from V and 1 base from J, with 4 bases between. The CDR3 length is 13 residues. Germline V gives CDR1 SGHVS, CDR2 FNYEAQ. CDR3 coding DNA: TGTGCCAGCAGCTTAGTGTTCCAAGAGACCCAGTACTTC. Residues: CASSLVFQETQYF.

The chain uses TRBV20-1 and TRBJ1-5; the D is unclear. Germline V gene data show CDR1 as DFQATT and CDR2 as SNEGSKA (reference sequence). V was cut by 7 bases and J by 6 bases, with 19 bases left in between. There are 14 residues in the CDR3. DNA for the CDR3: TGCAGTGTCCCAAAGACTGACGGAGGTCAGCCCCAGCATTTT. It codes for CSVPKTDGGQPQHF.

J is TRBJ1-1 and V is TRBV10-3; 9 nucleotides agree with TRBD1. Germline lookup yields CDR1 ENHRY and CDR2 SYGVKD. With 7 bases clipped from V and 3 bases from J, the junction kept 9 bases outside the gene matches. CDR3 length equals 15 residues. CDR3 sequence reads: CAITRDRDGYTEAFF. CDR3 bases: TGTGCCATCACCCGGGACAGGGATGGGTACACTGAAGCTTTCTTT.

The J gene is TRBJ2-1, the V gene TRBV25-1; D perhaps matches TRBD2 (6 bases). Trimming took 7 bases from V and 7 from J, leaving 17 bases between them. CDR1 and CDR2 (germline): MGHDK, SYGVNS. The CDR3 runs 14 residues. The CDR3, as DNA: TGTGCCAGCATACCTAGCAGGAGGGCAAATGAGCAGTTCTTC. Protein sequence: CASIPSRRANEQFF. Drawing the rest from reference TRBV25-1 and TRBJ2-1, the complete variable domain is EADIYQTPRYLVIGTGKKITLECSQTMGHDKMYWYQQDPGMELHLIHYSYGVNSTEKGDLSSESTVSRIRTEHFPLTLESARPSHTSQYLCASIPSRRANEQFFGPGTRLTVL.

The chain combines TRBV7-9 with TRBJ1-1; unclear D gene. The CDR3 runs to 14 residues. V lost 4 bases to trimming and J lost 3 bases, with 12 bases between them. The germline CDR1 and CDR2 sequences are SEHNR and FQNEAQ (reference sequence). CDR3 in DNA: TGTGCCAGCAGCTGGGCCCTAGAGGACACTGAAGCTTTCTTT. Its translation: CASSWALEDTEAFF.

This clonotype was observed a handful of times. The chain combines TRBV15 with TRBJ2-5, with D tentatively TRBD1 (5 bases). Trimming shortened V by 0 bases and J by 4 bases, and 15 bases separated the two germline ends. Per the germline V gene, CDR1 is LNHNV and CDR2 is YYDKDF (reference sequence). CDR3 length: 16 residues. CDR3 sequence: CATSRDRGQARETQYF. CDR3 coding DNA: TGTGCCACCAGCAGAGATAGGGGCCAAGCCAGAGAGACCCAGTACTTC.

The gene calls are TRBV25-1 and TRBJ2-7; TRBD2 aligns across 8 bases. Losses at the gene ends were 4 bases for V and 7 bases for J; bases not matched to a gene: 18. The CDR3 has 17 residues. In germline, CDR1 is MGHDK, CDR2 SYGVNS. CDR3 in DNA: TGTGCCAGCAGTGGACCCCCCTCCGCGGGAGGCGTCCTGGAGCAGTACTTC. Translating gives CASSGPPSAGGVLEQYF.

The chain links TRBV12-3 or TRBV12-4 to TRBJ2-1; 9 bases match TRBD2. J lost 5 bases, V lost 5 bases, and 7 bases had no gene match. The CDR3 is 15 residues long. The CDR3 nucleotides read TGTGCCAGCAGTAGATCTAGCGGGGACAACAATGAGCAGTTCTTC. Its translation: CASSRSSGDNNEQFF.